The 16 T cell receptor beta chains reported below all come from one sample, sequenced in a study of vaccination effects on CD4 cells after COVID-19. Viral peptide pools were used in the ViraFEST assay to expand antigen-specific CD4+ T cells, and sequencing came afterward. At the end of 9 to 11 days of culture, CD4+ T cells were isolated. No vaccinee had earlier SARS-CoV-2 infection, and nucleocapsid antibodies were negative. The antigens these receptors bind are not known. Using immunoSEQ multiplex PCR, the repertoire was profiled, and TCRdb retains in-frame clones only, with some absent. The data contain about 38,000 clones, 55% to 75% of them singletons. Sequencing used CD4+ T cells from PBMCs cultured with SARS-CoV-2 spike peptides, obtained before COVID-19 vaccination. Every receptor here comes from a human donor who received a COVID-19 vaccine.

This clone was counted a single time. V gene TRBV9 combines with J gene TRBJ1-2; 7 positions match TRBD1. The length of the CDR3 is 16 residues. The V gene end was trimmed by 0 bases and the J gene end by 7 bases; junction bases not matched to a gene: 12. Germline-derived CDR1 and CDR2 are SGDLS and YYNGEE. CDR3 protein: CASSVAGTGVTSGYTF. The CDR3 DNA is TGTGCCAGCAGCGTAGCTGGTACAGGGGTGACTAGTGGCTACACCTTC. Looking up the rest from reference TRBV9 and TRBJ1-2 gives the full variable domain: DSGVTQTPKHLITATGQRVTLRCSPRSGDLSVYWYQQSLDQGLQFLIQYYNGEERAKGNILERFSAQQFPDLHSELNLSSLELGDSALYFCASSVAGTGVTSGYTFGSGTRLTVV.

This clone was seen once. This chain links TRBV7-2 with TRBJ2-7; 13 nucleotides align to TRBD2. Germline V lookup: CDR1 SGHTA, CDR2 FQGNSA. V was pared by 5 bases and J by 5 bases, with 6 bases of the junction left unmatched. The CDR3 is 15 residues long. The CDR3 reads CASSPGLAGAHEQYF. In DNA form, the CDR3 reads TGTGCCAGCAGCCCTGGACTAGCGGGAGCCCACGAGCAGTACTTC.

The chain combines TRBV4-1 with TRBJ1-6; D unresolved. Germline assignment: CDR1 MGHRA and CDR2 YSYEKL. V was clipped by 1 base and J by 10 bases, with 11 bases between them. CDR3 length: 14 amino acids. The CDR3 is CASSQVATRSPLHF. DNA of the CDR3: TGCGCCAGCAGCCAAGTGGCCACTCGGTCACCCCTCCACTTT.

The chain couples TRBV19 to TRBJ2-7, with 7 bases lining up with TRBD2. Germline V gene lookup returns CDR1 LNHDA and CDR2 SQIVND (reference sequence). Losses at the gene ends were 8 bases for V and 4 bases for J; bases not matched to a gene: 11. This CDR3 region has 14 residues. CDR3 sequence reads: CASGDPGRKYEQYF. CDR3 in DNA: TGTGCCAGTGGGGACCCCGGGAGGAAATACGAGCAGTACTTC.

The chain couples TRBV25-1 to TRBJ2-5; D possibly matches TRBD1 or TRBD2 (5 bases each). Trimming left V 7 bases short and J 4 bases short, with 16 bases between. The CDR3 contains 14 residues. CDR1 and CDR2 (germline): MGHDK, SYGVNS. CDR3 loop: CASTDPRGGETQYF. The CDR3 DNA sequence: TGTGCCAGCACCGACCCGAGGGGTGGAGAGACCCAGTACTTC.

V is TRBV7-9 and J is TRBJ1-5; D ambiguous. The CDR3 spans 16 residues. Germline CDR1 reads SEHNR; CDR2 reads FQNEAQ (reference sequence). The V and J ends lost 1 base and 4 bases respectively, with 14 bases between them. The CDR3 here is CASSLGVSGRNQPQHF. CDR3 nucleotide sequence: TGTGCCAGCAGCTTAGGCGTTAGCGGTCGTAATCAGCCCCAGCATTTT.

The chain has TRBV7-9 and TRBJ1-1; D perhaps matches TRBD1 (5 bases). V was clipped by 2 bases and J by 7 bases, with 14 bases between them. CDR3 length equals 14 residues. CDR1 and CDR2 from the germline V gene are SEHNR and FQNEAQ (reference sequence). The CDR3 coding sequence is TGTGCCAGCAGCTTAAAGGGTGGGGCCGGTGAAGCTTTCTTT. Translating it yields CASSLKGGAGEAFF.

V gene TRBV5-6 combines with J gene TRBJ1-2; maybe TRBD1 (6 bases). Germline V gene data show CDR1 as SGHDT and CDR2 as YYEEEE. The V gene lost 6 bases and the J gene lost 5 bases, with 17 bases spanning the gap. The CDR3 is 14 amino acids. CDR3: CASTPGGQPYGYTF. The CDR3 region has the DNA TGTGCCAGCACCCCGGGTGGACAGCCATATGGCTACACCTTC.

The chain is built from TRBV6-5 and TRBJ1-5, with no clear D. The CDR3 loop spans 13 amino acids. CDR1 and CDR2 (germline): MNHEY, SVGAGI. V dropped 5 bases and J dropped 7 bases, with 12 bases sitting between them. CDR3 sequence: CASSREIGQPQHF. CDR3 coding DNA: TGTGCCAGCAGTAGGGAAATCGGCCAGCCCCAGCATTTT.

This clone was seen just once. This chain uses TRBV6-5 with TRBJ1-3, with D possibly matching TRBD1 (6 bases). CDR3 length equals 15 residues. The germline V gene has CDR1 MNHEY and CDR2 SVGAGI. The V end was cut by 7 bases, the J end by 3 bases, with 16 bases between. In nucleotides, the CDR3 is TGTGCCAGCACTTTACAGGGTTCGCATGGAAACACCATATATTTT. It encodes CASTLQGSHGNTIYF.

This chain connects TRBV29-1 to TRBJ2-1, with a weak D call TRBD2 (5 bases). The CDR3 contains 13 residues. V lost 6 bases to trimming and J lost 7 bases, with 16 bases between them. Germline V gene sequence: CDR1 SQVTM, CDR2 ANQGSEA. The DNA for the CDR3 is TGCAGCGTAGGGCTAGCAAGATGGAATGAGCAGTTCTTC. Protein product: CSVGLARWNEQFF.

CDR3 loop: CASSVGGNLNTGELFF. The DNA of the CDR3 is TGTGCCAGCAGCGTAGGGGGAAACCTGAACACCGGGGAGCTGTTTTTT. The chain has TRBV9 and TRBJ2-2; D ambiguous. The CDR3 is 16 amino acids. Trimming left V 0 bases short and J 1 base short, with 10 bases between. Germline V lookup: CDR1 SGDLS, CDR2 YYNGEE.

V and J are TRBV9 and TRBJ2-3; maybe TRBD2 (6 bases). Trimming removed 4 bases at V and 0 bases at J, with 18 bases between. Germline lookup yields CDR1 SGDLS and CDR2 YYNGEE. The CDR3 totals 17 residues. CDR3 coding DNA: TGTGCCAGCAGCCCCCTAGGGGCGGGATTTAGCACAGATACGCAGTATTTT. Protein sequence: CASSPLGAGFSTDTQYF.

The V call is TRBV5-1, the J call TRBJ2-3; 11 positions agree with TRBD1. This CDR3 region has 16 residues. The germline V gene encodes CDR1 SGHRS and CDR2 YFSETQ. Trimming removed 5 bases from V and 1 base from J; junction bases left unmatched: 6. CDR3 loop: CASRPGQGARTDTQYF. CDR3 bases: TGCGCCAGCAGACCCGGACAGGGGGCCCGCACAGATACGCAGTATTTT.

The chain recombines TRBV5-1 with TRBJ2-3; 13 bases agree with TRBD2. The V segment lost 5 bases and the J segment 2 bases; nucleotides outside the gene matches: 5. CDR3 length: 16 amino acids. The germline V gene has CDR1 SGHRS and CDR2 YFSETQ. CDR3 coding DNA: TGCGCCAGCAGGCGGACTAGCGGGGGACCCACAGATACGCAGTATTTT. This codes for CASRRTSGGPTDTQYF.

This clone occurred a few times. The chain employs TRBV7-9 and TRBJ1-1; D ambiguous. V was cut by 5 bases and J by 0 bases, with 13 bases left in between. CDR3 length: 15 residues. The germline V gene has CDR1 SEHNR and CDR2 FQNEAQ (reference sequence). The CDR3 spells CASSPRAGLNTEAFF. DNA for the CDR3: TGTGCCAGCAGCCCCCGCGCAGGTTTGAACACTGAAGCTTTCTTT.